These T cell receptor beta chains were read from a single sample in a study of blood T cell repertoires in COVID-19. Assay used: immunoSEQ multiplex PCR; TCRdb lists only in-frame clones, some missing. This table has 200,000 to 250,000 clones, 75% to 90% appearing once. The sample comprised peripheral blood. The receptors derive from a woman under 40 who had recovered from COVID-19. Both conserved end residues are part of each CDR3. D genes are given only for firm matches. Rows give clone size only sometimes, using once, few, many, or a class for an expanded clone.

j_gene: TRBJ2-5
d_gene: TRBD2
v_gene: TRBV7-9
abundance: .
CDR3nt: TGTGCCAGCAGCTTAGCGGCTAGCGGGGGGGTCCAAGAGACCCAGTACTTC
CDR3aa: CASSLAASGGVQETQYF

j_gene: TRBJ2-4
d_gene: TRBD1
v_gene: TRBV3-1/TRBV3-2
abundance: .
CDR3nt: TGTGCCAGCAGCCAAGATAGGGGGACAGAGTTAGCCAAAAACATTCAGTACTTC
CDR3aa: CASSQDRGTELAKNIQYF

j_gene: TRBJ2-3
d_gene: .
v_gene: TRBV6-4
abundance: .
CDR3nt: TGTGCCAGCAGTGACACGGAGGCGGATACGCAGTATTTT
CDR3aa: CASSDTEADTQYF

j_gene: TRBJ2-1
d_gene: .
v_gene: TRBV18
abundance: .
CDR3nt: TGTGCCAGCTCACTTGATAGCTCCTACAATGAGCAGTTCTTC
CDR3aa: CASSLDSSYNEQFF

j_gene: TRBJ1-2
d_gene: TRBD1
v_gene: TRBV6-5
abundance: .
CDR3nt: TGTGCCAGCAGCGTCTCAGGGGGCACTGGCTACACCTTC
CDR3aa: CASSVSGGTGYTF

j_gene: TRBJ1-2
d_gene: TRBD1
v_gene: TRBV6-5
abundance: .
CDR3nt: TGTGCCAGCAGTTACTCCGGGACAGGGCAGGGTGGCTACACCTTC
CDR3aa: CASSYSGTGQGGYTF

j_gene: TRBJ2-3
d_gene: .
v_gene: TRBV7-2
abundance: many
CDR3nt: TGTGCCAGCAAGGAGGGGGGGCTCACAGATACGCAGTATTTT
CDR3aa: CASKEGGLTDTQYF

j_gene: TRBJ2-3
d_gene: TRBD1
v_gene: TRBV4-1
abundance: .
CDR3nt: TGCGCCAGCAGTTACCGGGACAGACGCACAGATACGCAGTATTTT
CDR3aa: CASSYRDRRTDTQYF

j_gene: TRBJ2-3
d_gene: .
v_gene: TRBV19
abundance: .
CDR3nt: TGTGCCAGTAGTATCAGCATGGGCCCAGATACGCAGTATTTT
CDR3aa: CASSISMGPDTQYF

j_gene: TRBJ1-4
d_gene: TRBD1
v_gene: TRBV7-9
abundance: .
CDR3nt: TGTGCCAGCAGCTTAGGCCAGACAGGGGCTAATGAAAAACTGTTTTTT
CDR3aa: CASSLGQTGANEKLFF

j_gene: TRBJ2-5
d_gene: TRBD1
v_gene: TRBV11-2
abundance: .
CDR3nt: TGTGCCAGCAGCTTAAACAGGGGGGTTTCTGCGGAGACCCAGTACTTC
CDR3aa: CASSLNRGVSAETQYF

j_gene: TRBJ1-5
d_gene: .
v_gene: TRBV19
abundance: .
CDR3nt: TGTGCCAGTAGTGCCAAGGCCAACAGGGTTGTTCAGCCCCAGCATTTT
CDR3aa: CASSAKANRVVQPQHF

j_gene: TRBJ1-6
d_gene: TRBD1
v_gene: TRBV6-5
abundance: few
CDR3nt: TGTGCCAGCAGACTAGGGGGCATTTCACCCCTCCACTTT
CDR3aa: CASRLGGISPLHF

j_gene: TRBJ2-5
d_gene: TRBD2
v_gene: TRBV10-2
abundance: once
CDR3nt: TGCGCCAGCAGTGAACTTAGCGGGGGGGAGACCCAGTACTTC
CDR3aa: CASSELSGGETQYF

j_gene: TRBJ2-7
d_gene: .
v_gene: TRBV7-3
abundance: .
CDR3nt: TGTGCCAGCAGCTACGGAGTGCGCTACGAGCAGTACTTC
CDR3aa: CASSYGVRYEQYF